The 32 T cell receptor beta chains listed next were all sequenced from one sample in a study of blood T cell repertoires in COVID-19. Data came from immunoSEQ multiplex PCR; TCRdb stores just in-frame clones and leaves some out. The top ten hold about an eighth of the sample, which has 100,000 to 150,000 clones, 84% seen once. The material sequenced was peripheral blood. The source of these receptors is a woman aged 30 to 39 who had recovered from COVID-19.

The chain combines TRBV27 with TRBJ1-1; 7 nucleotides agree with TRBD1. The germline V gene encodes CDR1 MNHEY and CDR2 SMNVEV (reference sequence). J was trimmed by 11 bases and V by 0 bases; bases with no gene match: 6. The CDR3 extends over 13 amino acids. The CDR3 reads CASSLSQGLRAFF. CDR3 nucleotides: TGTGCCAGCAGTTTATCACAGGGGCTGAGGGCTTTCTTT.

This chain connects TRBV18 to TRBJ2-3; 10 bases line up with TRBD2. This CDR3 is 18 amino acids long. V shed 5 bases and J 0 bases; nucleotides not matched to a gene: 11. The germline gives CDR1 KGHSH, CDR2 LQKENI. CDR3 coding DNA: TGTGCCAGCTCATTCCTAGCGGGGGAGTACTCTAGCACAGATACGCAGTATTTT. Amino acids: CASSFLAGEYSSTDTQYF.

The V gene is TRBV12-3 or TRBV12-4, the J gene TRBJ1-6, with TRBD1 matching 7 bases. Trimming removed 7 bases from V and 7 bases from J; junction bases left unmatched: 4. The CDR3 runs 13 residues. Here the CDR3 DNA reads TGTGCCAGCACAGGGACAGCGAATTCACCCCTCCACTTT. This codes for CASTGTANSPLHF.

V and J are TRBV2 and TRBJ2-5; D is perhaps TRBD2 (6 bases). V lost 3 bases and J lost 9, with 20 bases in between. The CDR3 loop spans 15 amino acids. The germline V gene has CDR1 SNHLY and CDR2 FYNNEI. The CDR3 spells CASSEEYRREVPQYF. The CDR3 DNA is TGTGCCAGCAGTGAGGAGTATAGGAGGGAAGTACCCCAGTACTTC.

This clone was observed a handful of times. This chain joins TRBV29-1 and TRBJ2-7; 9 nucleotides match TRBD1. Germline trimming cut 2 bases from V and 5 bases from J; bases unmatched to any gene: 10. Germline V lookup: CDR1 SQVTM, CDR2 ANQGSEA. The length of the CDR3 is 15 residues. In nucleotides, the CDR3 is TGCAGCGTTGAATTTCCGGGACAGGGTCCCAACGAGCAGTACTTC. Protein product: CSVEFPGQGPNEQYF.

The rearrangement uses TRBV19 and TRBJ2-3; TRBD2 is a possible D gene (5 bases). Germline-derived CDR1 and CDR2 are LNHDA and SQIVND (reference sequence). V was trimmed by 8 bases and J by 0 bases, leaving 21 bases between them. This CDR3 has 17 amino acids. Written as DNA, the CDR3 is TGTGCCAGTCGGGAATTGGGAACCGTTACGAGCACAGATACGCAGTATTTT. Translating it yields CASRELGTVTSTDTQYF.

This chain links TRBV9 with TRBJ2-1; TRBD2 might be the D (5 bases). The CDR3 runs 14 residues. CDR1 and CDR2 (germline): SGDLS, YYNGEE. V was pared by 4 bases and J by 6 bases, with 14 bases between. CDR3 protein: CASSPRVGGNEQFF. Written as DNA, the CDR3 is TGTGCCAGCAGCCCCCGGGTCGGAGGCAATGAGCAGTTCTTC. Full variable domain (remainder filled in from reference TRBV9 and TRBJ2-1): DSGVTQTPKHLITATGQRVTLRCSPRSGDLSVYWYQQSLDQGLQFLIQYYNGEERAKGNILERFSAQQFPDLHSELNLSSLELGDSALYFCASSPRVGGNEQFFGPGTRLTVL.

The V call is TRBV7-3, the J call TRBJ2-3; 7 positions agree with TRBD1. The CDR3 contains 14 residues. Germline values: CDR1 SGHTA, CDR2 FQGTGA. The ends lost 7 bases at V and 5 bases at J; junction bases unmatched: 9. CDR3 sequence (DNA): TGTGCCAGCAAGGGGACAGACCAAATAGATACGCAGTATTTT. Its translation is CASKGTDQIDTQYF.

This chain uses TRBV7-3 with TRBJ2-2; D gene uncertain. Deletions cut 2 bases from V and 1 base from J, with 5 bases between. This CDR3 is 14 amino acids long. Germline V gives CDR1 SGHTA, CDR2 FQGTGA. CDR3 loop: CASSLLGNTGELFF. CDR3 bases: TGTGCCAGCAGCTTACTCGGGAACACCGGGGAGCTGTTTTTT.

This chain's CDR3 is CASSFSLAGGETQYF. The DNA of the CDR3 is TGCGCCAGCAGCTTCAGTCTAGCGGGAGGTGAGACCCAGTACTTC. J is TRBJ2-5 and V is TRBV5-1; TRBD2 matches 11 bases. Germline values: CDR1 SGHRS, CDR2 YFSETQ. There are 15 residues in the CDR3. J gave up 5 bases and V 2 bases, and 5 bases lay outside the gene matches.

This clone was observed many times. This chain uses TRBV27 with TRBJ1-5; a possible D gene is TRBD1 (5 bases). CDR3 length equals 15 residues. The V end lost 8 bases, the J end lost 6 bases, and 20 bases lay between the germline ends. CDR1 is MNHEY, CDR2 SMNVEV, per germline (reference sequence). The CDR3 nucleotides are TGTGCCAGCGCCGGGGAGGGGTTCTTTGGTCAGCCCCAGCATTTT. The encoded protein is CASAGEGFFGQPQHF.

The V gene is TRBV24-1, the J gene TRBJ2-2; 8 nucleotides match TRBD1. J was trimmed by 6 bases and V by 4 bases; bases with no gene match: 9. The V gene's germline CDR1 is KGHDR and CDR2 SFDVKD. This CDR3 is built from 16 residues. CDR3 DNA sequence: TGTGCCACCAGTGAGGGCAGCAGGGGGCGCCCCGGGGAGCTGTTTTTT. Its protein is CATSEGSRGRPGELFF.

The chain joins TRBV11-2 to TRBJ1-2; 10 nucleotides line up with TRBD1. The CDR3 is made up of 14 amino acids. J gave up 4 bases and V 7 bases, and 6 bases lay outside the gene matches. CDR1 and CDR2 from the germline V gene are SGHAT and FQNNGV. CDR3 DNA sequence: TGTGCCAGCAACCCGGGACAGGGGATCTATGGCTACACCTTC. Translation: CASNPGQGIYGYTF.

This clone was found once. The chain employs TRBV3-1 (or the pseudogene TRBV3-2) and TRBJ2-1; 10 bases line up with TRBD1. The V segment lost 3 bases and the J segment 6 bases; nucleotides outside the gene matches: 2. The CDR3 length is 14 residues. Germline CDR1 is LGHDT and CDR2 is YNNKEL (reference sequence). The CDR3 nucleotides are TGTGCCAGCAGCCAGTGGACAGGGGGCAATGAGCAGTTCTTC. This sequence encodes CASSQWTGGNEQFF.

V usage is TRBV3-1 (or the pseudogene TRBV3-2) and J usage is TRBJ1-2, with a weak D call TRBD1 (5 bases). The germline V gene encodes CDR1 LGHDT and CDR2 YNNKEL (reference sequence). V dropped 3 bases and J dropped 4 bases, with 12 bases sitting between them. The CDR3 runs to 14 residues. The chain's CDR3 is CASSHAGDGYGYTF. The DNA for the CDR3 is TGTGCCAGCAGCCACGCGGGGGACGGCTATGGCTACACCTTC.

V and J are TRBV6-2 or TRBV6-3 and TRBJ1-6, with D hard to call. Trimming took off 0 bases at V and 4 bases at J, with 10 bases between the two ends. CDR1 and CDR2 (germline): MNHEY, SVGEGT. CDR3 length: 16 amino acids. DNA for the CDR3: TGTGCCAGCAGTTACTCACTTAAGTCTTATAATTCACCCCTCCACTTT. Its translation: CASSYSLKSYNSPLHF.

In DNA form, the CDR3 reads TGTGCCAGCAGCTTGGCGCCCGGGACAGCGAACACTGAAGCTTTCTTT. Translating gives CASSLAPGTANTEAFF. The chain joins TRBV5-5 to TRBJ1-1, with 7 nucleotides matching TRBD1. Germline V gene lookup returns CDR1 SGHKS and CDR2 YYEKEE (reference sequence). CDR3 length: 16 residues. V was clipped by 0 bases and J by 1 base; unmatched bases: 6.

The chain has TRBV5-8 and TRBJ2-1; 10 bases are shared with TRBD2. Trimming took 0 bases from V and 10 from J; bases not matched to a gene: 13. This CDR3 contains 17 residues. CDR1 and CDR2 from the germline V gene are SGHTS and YDEGEE. The CDR3 DNA sequence: TGTGCCAGCAGCTTGGCGAGGTTAGCGGGAGGCTGGAAAGAGCAGTTCTTC. It yields the protein CASSLARLAGGWKEQFF.

V gene TRBV27 combines with J gene TRBJ2-7, with D possibly TRBD1 on 5 matching bases. Germline assignment: CDR1 MNHEY and CDR2 SMNVEV (reference sequence). This CDR3 is 15 amino acids long. V was cut by 2 bases and J by 4 bases, with 15 bases left in between. The CDR3 spells CASSLAAGKLYEQYF. The CDR3, as DNA: TGTGCCAGCAGTTTAGCGGCAGGGAAATTATACGAGCAGTACTTC.

The gene calls are TRBV30 and TRBJ1-1; D gene ambiguous. Germline V lookup: CDR1 GTSNPN, CDR2 SVGIG (reference sequence). V was trimmed by 2 bases and J by 1 base, leaving 8 bases between them. The CDR3 length is 13 residues. The CDR3 reads CAWSYGENTEAFF. As DNA, the CDR3 is TGTGCCTGGAGTTATGGAGAGAACACTGAAGCTTTCTTT.

This chain uses TRBV5-1 with TRBJ1-4; unclear D gene. The germline gives CDR1 SGHRS, CDR2 YFSETQ. The CDR3 extends over 15 amino acids. Trimming removed 0 bases from V and 6 bases from J, with 12 bases in between. Here the CDR3 DNA reads TGCGCCAGCAGCTTGGAAGGAGGTGCATATGAAAAACTGTTTTTT. Amino acid sequence: CASSLEGGAYEKLFF.

The CDR3 loop is CASSPQGEIAGGDEQYF. The CDR3, as DNA: TGTGCCAGCAGTCCACAGGGGGAAATAGCGGGAGGTGACGAGCAGTACTTC. This sequence joins TRBV6-4 and TRBJ2-7; 10 positions agree with TRBD2. CDR3 length equals 17 residues. Trimming cost V 5 bases and J 5 bases; bases outside gene matches: 15. Germline loops: CDR1 MRHNA, CDR2 SNTAGT.

The V gene is TRBV9, the J gene TRBJ2-7, with 10 nucleotides matching TRBD2. Germline values: CDR1 SGDLS, CDR2 YYNGEE. The CDR3 covers 16 residues. Losses at the gene ends were 4 bases for V and 3 bases for J; bases not matched to a gene: 10. CDR3 sequence reads: CASSPLAGGTSYEQYF. DNA of the CDR3: TGTGCCAGCAGCCCCTTAGCGGGAGGTACAAGCTACGAGCAGTACTTC.

The J gene is TRBJ2-2, the V gene TRBV7-3; possible D gene TRBD1, 6 bases. The CDR3 is 16 residues long. Germline lookup yields CDR1 SGHTA and CDR2 FQGTGA. Deletions cut 5 bases from V and 0 bases from J, with 13 bases between. This chain's CDR3 is CASSPGDRPNTGELFF. CDR3 nucleotides: TGTGCCAGCAGCCCAGGGGACCGCCCGAACACCGGGGAGCTGTTTTTT. Based on the CDR3 plus reference TRBV7-3 and TRBJ2-2, the full variable domain is GAGVSQTPSNKVTEKGKYVELRCDPISGHTALYWYRQSLGQGPEFLIYFQGTGAADDSGLPNDRFFAVRPEGSVSTLKIQRTERGDSAVYLCASSPGDRPNTGELFFGEGSRLTVL.

The chain couples TRBV19 to TRBJ1-6; TRBD1 agrees at 9 bases. V was pared by 6 bases and J by 2 bases, with 5 bases of the junction left unmatched. Germline V gene lookup returns CDR1 LNHDA and CDR2 SQIVND (reference sequence). The CDR3 is made up of 16 amino acids. CDR3 sequence: CASRTGTGTYNSPLHF. CDR3 nucleotides: TGTGCCAGTAGAACCGGGACAGGGACCTATAATTCACCCCTCCACTTT.

The chain couples TRBV5-1 to TRBJ1-2, with D maybe TRBD1 (6 bases). This CDR3 is built from 12 residues. V was shortened by 4 bases and J by 8 bases, with 12 bases between the two germline ends. CDR1 and CDR2 from the germline V gene are SGHRS and YFSETQ. The chain's CDR3 is CASSSEQGGYTF. The CDR3 nucleotides are TGCGCCAGCAGCAGCGAACAGGGCGGCTACACCTTC.

This clone was counted a few times. The J gene is TRBJ2-5, the V gene TRBV5-1; D may be TRBD2 (6 bases). Trimming took off 3 bases at V and 2 bases at J, with 17 bases between the two ends. The CDR3 spans 16 residues. Germline V lookup: CDR1 SGHRS, CDR2 YFSETQ. CDR3 loop: CASSYSGLEGQETQYF. CDR3 DNA: TGCGCCAGCAGCTACTCGGGACTCGAGGGGCAAGAGACCCAGTACTTC.

The chain carries TRBV18 and TRBJ2-7; 8 bases align to TRBD2. This CDR3 spans 14 amino acids. The V gene's germline CDR1 is KGHSH and CDR2 LQKENI. V was clipped by 1 base and J by 5 bases; unmatched bases: 4. CDR3 in amino acids: CASSPLREGNEQYF. In DNA form, the CDR3 reads TGTGCCAGCTCACCACTCCGGGAGGGGAACGAGCAGTACTTC.

The genes are TRBV5-5 and TRBJ2-3, with 10 bases lining up with TRBD2. The CDR3 has 16 amino acids. Germline V gene sequence: CDR1 SGHKS, CDR2 YYEKEE (reference sequence). The J segment lost 4 bases and the V segment lost 0 bases, leaving 5 bases of the junction unmatched. The CDR3 DNA reads as TGTGCCAGCAGCTTGGGGAGAAGCGGGAGGGCAGATACGCAGTATTTT. This sequence encodes CASSLGRSGRADTQYF.

This sequence joins TRBV3-1 (or the pseudogene TRBV3-2) and TRBJ1-2; a weak D match, TRBD1 (6 bases). This CDR3 comprises 13 residues. V lost 1 base and J 6 bases, leaving 9 bases between the germline ends. Germline V gene lookup returns CDR1 LGHDT and CDR2 YNNKEL (reference sequence). Here the CDR3 reads CASSQGNRDGYTF. The CDR3 coding sequence is TGTGCCAGCAGCCAAGGGAACAGGGATGGCTACACCTTC.

This clone turned up a few times. J is TRBJ2-1 and V is TRBV30; D is possibly TRBD2 (6 bases). CDR1 and CDR2 (germline): GTSNPN, SVGIG (reference sequence). The CDR3 extends over 13 amino acids. Trimming removed 0 bases from V and 7 bases from J, with 10 bases in between. Here the CDR3 reads CAWSVNAGNEQFF. CDR3 sequence (DNA): TGTGCCTGGAGTGTAAACGCGGGAAATGAGCAGTTCTTC.

The gene calls are TRBV29-1 and TRBJ1-1; 7 nucleotides match TRBD1. The CDR3 is 12 amino acids. In germline, CDR1 is SQVTM, CDR2 ANQGSEA. The V and J ends lost 6 bases and 4 bases, in that order; junction bases with no gene match: 5. CDR3 protein: CSVSTGSTEAFF. CDR3 nucleotide sequence: TGCAGCGTATCGACAGGGTCCACTGAAGCTTTCTTT.